The source of this T cell receptor beta chain is a study of control samples from healthy donors and cancer patients. Generated by immunoSEQ multiplex PCR, the TCRdb table keeps only in-frame clones and is missing some. Seen here are some 120,000 clones, around 87% observed once, and the top ten hold around 8.7%. The CDR3 spans 12 residues. Trimming left V 4 bases short and J 0 bases short, with 3 bases between. Per germline, CDR1 KGHSY and CDR2 FQNENV. The chain employs TRBV16 and TRBJ1-1, with D uncertain. This clonotype originated in a man aged 35-49 years in good health. Input material: blood. The DNA of the CDR3 is TGTGCCAGCAGCCCGCTGAACACTGAAGCTTTCTTT. This codes for CASSPLNTEAFF.